The entry below gives a single T cell receptor (beta chain) sequence along with its context. Its antigen is as yet unknown. The PCR had 60 Vbeta and 13 Jbeta primers. Assay: immunoSEQ multiplex PCR; the TCRdb copy retains only in-frame clones and omits some. The data hold under 200,000 clones, with more than 65% observed a single time. The record originates from a study of cytomegalovirus exposure and HLA in healthy donors. Study results and caveats: Apparent HLA restriction characterized most CMV-associated TCR beta chains in a later analysis.

V lost 7 bases, J lost 3 bases, and 12 bases lay in between. Germline CDR1 reads MDHEN; CDR2 reads SYDVKM. The CDR3 totals 13 residues. The chain uses TRBV28 and TRBJ1-2; D is undetermined. Material for sequencing was PBMCs. This sequence originates from a woman under 40 in good health and CMV-seropositive. CDR3 protein: CASTRGRDYGYTF. The CDR3 coding sequence is TGTGCCAGCACTCGGGGTCGGGACTATGGCTACACCTTC.